This is a list of T cell receptor beta chains from one sample in a study of blood T cells in healthy people across ages. Via MiXCR, TCRdb re-called the 5' RACE reads, giving one row per CDR3 protein. Of approximately 1.5 million distinct CDR3 sequences in the sample, about 45% were seen once. The sample taken for sequencing was blood. Receptors originate from a young woman in good health. Each CDR3 is given with its conserved first and last residue. The D gene is left open where the match is weak. Clone size is not always given. Where it is, it says once, few, many or a class for expanded clones.

V gene	D gene	clone size	CDR3 length	J gene	CDR3 DNA	CDR3 protein
TRBV9	TRBD1	few	14	TRBJ2-7	TGTGCCAGCAGCGTCCGGGACAGACCCTACGAGCAGTACTTC	CASSVRDRPYEQYF
TRBV15	-	many	13	TRBJ2-7	TGTGCCACCAGCAGAGATCCAACCTACGAGCAGTACTTC	CATSRDPTYEQYF
TRBV20-1	-	-	12	TRBJ2-3	TGCAGCGGACTCCGCAGCACAGATACGCAGTATTTT	CSGLRSTDTQYF
TRBV7-9	-	-	16	TRBJ2-2	TGTGCCAGCAGCTTCTCGTGGCGGGGCGACACCGGGGAGCTGTTTTTT	CASSFSWRGDTGELFF
TRBV10-3	-	-	14	TRBJ2-3	TGTGCCATCAATGATGGTCAGGGCACAGATACGCAGTATTTT	CAINDGQGTDTQYF
TRBV6-5	TRBD2	-	15	TRBJ2-3	TGTGCCAGCAGTTCCTCGGCCAGCGGGAGTTCGGCGCAGTATTTT	CASSSSASGSSAQYF
TRBV11-2	-	few	14	TRBJ2-1	TGTGCCAGCAGCTTAAGGACGGGGGGCGGTGAGCAGTTCTTC	CASSLRTGGGEQFF
TRBV20-1	TRBD1	once	16	TRBJ2-7	TGCAGTGCTAGAGATGAGTCGACAGGGCTAGCCGGCGAGCAGTACTTC	CSARDESTGLAGEQYF
TRBV24-1	-	-	14	TRBJ1-5	TGTGCCACCAGTGGCCCGATGAGCAATCAGCCCCAGCATTTT	CATSGPMSNQPQHF
TRBV11-2	-	many	13	TRBJ2-1	TGTGCCAGCAGCTTTACGGGGTACAATGAGCAGTTCTTC	CASSFTGYNEQFF
TRBV27	-	-	14	TRBJ1-6	TGTGCCAGCCGCCGGCTGTCCTATAATTCACCCCTCCACTTT	CASRRLSYNSPLHF
TRBV6-6	-	few	14	TRBJ1-2	TGTGCCAGCAGTTACTCCGACCACTCCTATGGCTACACCTTC	CASSYSDHSYGYTF
TRBV29-1	-	few	14	TRBJ1-2	TGCAGCGTTGAAGGAGGAACTACGGGCTATGGCTACACCTTC	CSVEGGTTGYGYTF
TRBV7-9	-	few	16	TRBJ1-4	TGTGCCAGCAGCTTTAGTCTAGACAGCCTCACTGAAAAACTGTTTTTT	CASSFSLDSLTEKLFF
TRBV4-1	TRBD1	-	16	TRBJ2-7	TGCGCCAGCAGCCAAACGGGACAGGGGGCGTACAATGAGCAGTACTTC	CASSQTGQGAYNEQYF
TRBV29-1	-	few	13	TRBJ1-2	TGCAGCGTTGGAGCCCCACTATTAGGTGGCTACACCTTC	CSVGAPLLGGYTF
TRBV20-1	-	few	16	TRBJ1-4	TGCAGTGCTAGAGATGTAAGGGCAGGGTATAATGAAAAACTGTTTTTT	CSARDVRAGYNEKLFF
TRBV6-5	-	few	14	TRBJ2-5	TGTGCCAGCAGCCCTGGAAGGCTCCAAGAGACCCAGTACTTC	CASSPGRLQETQYF
TRBV6-5	-	few	14	TRBJ1-1	TGTGCCAGCAGTTACTCGCAGGGTGTAACCGAAGCTTTCTTT	CASSYSQGVTEAFF
TRBV24-1	-	-	14	TRBJ1-5	TGTGCCACCAGTGATTTGTCTGCCGATCAGCCCCAGCATTTT	CATSDLSADQPQHF
TRBV20-1	-	few	13	TRBJ1-3	TGCAGTGCTAGCTCCTCGGGTGGAAACACCATATATTTT	CSASSSGGNTIYF
TRBV28	-	-	14	TRBJ2-5	TGTGCCAGCAGCCTCAGCAGGACGGGGGAGACCCAGTACTTC	CASSLSRTGETQYF
TRBV20-1	TRBD1	-	13	TRBJ2-5	TGCAGTGCTCCTCACTGGACAGGCAATGAGCAGTACTTC	CSAPHWTGNEQYF
TRBV2	TRBD2	few	14	TRBJ2-7	TGTGCCAGCAGGGACCTAGCGGGGGCCTACGAGCAGTACTTC	CASRDLAGAYEQYF
TRBV12-3/TRBV12-4	-	-	14	TRBJ1-1	TGTGCCAGCACTAGGAAAAGCGAGAACACTGAAGCTTTCTTT	CASTRKSENTEAFF
TRBV29-1	TRBD1	-	13	TRBJ2-7	TGCAGCGTTGCTGGGGACAGGGCCTCCGAGCAGTACTTC	CSVAGDRASEQYF
TRBV6-5	-	many	13	TRBJ2-3	TGTGCCAGCAGTTACAGGGTCACAGATACGCAGTATTTT	CASSYRVTDTQYF
TRBV5-1	-	-	14	TRBJ1-2	TGCGCCAGCAGCCTAGACCGACCTAGCTATGGCTACACCTTC	CASSLDRPSYGYTF
TRBV7-6	TRBD1	once	15	TRBJ2-4	TGTGCCAGCAGCTTAGTCTTTGGGACAGGCGATGAGCAGTACTTC	CASSLVFGTGDEQYF
TRBV7-9	-	-	13	TRBJ2-4	TGTGCCACATCAATTTTAACCAAAAACATTCAGTACTTC	CATSILTKNIQYF
TRBV20-1	-	-	13	TRBJ1-5	TGCAGTGCTAGAGACGGGTTTGGTCAGCCCCAGCATTTT	CSARDGFGQPQHF
TRBV7-2	-	few	18	TRBJ2-3	TGTGCCAGCAGCTTAGCAGGGCGGACGGGGTTGGACACAGATACGCAGTATTTT	CASSLAGRTGLDTDTQYF
TRBV27	-	-	13	TRBJ1-2	TGTGCCAGCAGTTTCTCAGCCGGTTCTGGCTACACCTTC	CASSFSAGSGYTF
TRBV11-2	-	-	15	TRBJ1-2	TGTGCCAGCAGCCCCGGGAGTCAAGCTAACTATGGCTACACCTTC	CASSPGSQANYGYTF
TRBV2	-	-	14	TRBJ2-1	TGTGCCAGCACCGCGGGCGTAGGGAACAATGAGCAGTTCTTC	CASTAGVGNNEQFF
TRBV25-1	TRBD2	-	14	TRBJ2-3	TGTGCCAGCAGTGGTCCCAGCGGGAGGGATACGCAGTATTTT	CASSGPSGRDTQYF
TRBV27	-	-	14	TRBJ2-1	TGTGCCAGCAGTTTCGAAGGGTCCTGGAATGAGCAGTTCTTC	CASSFEGSWNEQFF
TRBV18	TRBD1	-	14	TRBJ2-1	TGTGCCAGCTCACCAACAGGGGGAAACAATGAGCAGTTCTTC	CASSPTGGNNEQFF
TRBV4-3	-	-	14	TRBJ1-2	TGCGCCAGCAGCCAAGGCAGGGGAAGTTATGGCTACACCTTC	CASSQGRGSYGYTF
TRBV7-9	-	-	11	TRBJ1-1	TGTGCCAGCAGCTATATGCTGGGAGCTTTCTTT	CASSYMLGAFF
TRBV4-3	-	once	20	TRBJ2-4	TGCGCCAGCAGCCAAGAGGGATTGGTCAGGGATCGATGTGCCAAAAACATTCAGTACTTC	CASSQEGLVRDRCAKNIQYF
TRBV4-3	-	few	15	TRBJ1-2	TGCGCCAGCAGCCAAGTCCAGAGTTTCGATTATGGCTACACCTTC	CASSQVQSFDYGYTF
TRBV12-3/TRBV12-4	-	-	14	TRBJ1-5	TGTGCCAGCAGTTTTCAGGGGAACGGTCAGCCCCAGCATTTT	CASSFQGNGQPQHF
TRBV5-1	TRBD1	-	15	TRBJ2-4	TGCGCCAGCAGCTTGGGGGGGACAGGGGGCGAGGATCGGTACTTC	CASSLGGTGGEDRYF
TRBV4-3	-	-	13	TRBJ1-1	TGCGCCAGCAGCCAGTATAAGAACACTGAAGCTTTCTTT	CASSQYKNTEAFF
TRBV6-1	-	-	15	TRBJ2-3	TGTGCCAGCAGTGAACAGGAGCTATACACAGATACGCAGTATTTT	CASSEQELYTDTQYF
TRBV7-9	-	-	14	TRBJ2-3	TGTGCCAGCAGCCCTGGCCGGGGGATAGATACGCAGTATTTT	CASSPGRGIDTQYF